This TCR beta chain derives from a study of blood T cell repertoires in COVID-19. Study in general: PBMCs, B-cell-depleted T cells, or T cells were the source of the cDNA or gDNA that made up the material.

The method was immunoSEQ multiplex PCR; TCRdb's version includes in-frame clones alone and lacks a portion of them. This table has approximately 350,000 clones, over 75% appearing once. The CDR3 contains 15 residues. Germline trimming cut 4 bases from V and 3 bases from J; bases unmatched to any gene: 6. Germline CDR1 is SGHNT and CDR2 is YYREEE (reference sequence). J is TRBJ1-1 and V is TRBV5-4; 10 bases fit TRBD1. This TCR was sampled from a man aged 18 to 35 who had recovered from COVID-19. Specimen: PBMCs or T cells enriched from blood (not recorded which). CDR3: CASSPRQGADTEAFF. Here the CDR3 DNA reads TGTGCCAGCAGCCCTCGACAGGGGGCGGACACTGAAGCTTTCTTT.